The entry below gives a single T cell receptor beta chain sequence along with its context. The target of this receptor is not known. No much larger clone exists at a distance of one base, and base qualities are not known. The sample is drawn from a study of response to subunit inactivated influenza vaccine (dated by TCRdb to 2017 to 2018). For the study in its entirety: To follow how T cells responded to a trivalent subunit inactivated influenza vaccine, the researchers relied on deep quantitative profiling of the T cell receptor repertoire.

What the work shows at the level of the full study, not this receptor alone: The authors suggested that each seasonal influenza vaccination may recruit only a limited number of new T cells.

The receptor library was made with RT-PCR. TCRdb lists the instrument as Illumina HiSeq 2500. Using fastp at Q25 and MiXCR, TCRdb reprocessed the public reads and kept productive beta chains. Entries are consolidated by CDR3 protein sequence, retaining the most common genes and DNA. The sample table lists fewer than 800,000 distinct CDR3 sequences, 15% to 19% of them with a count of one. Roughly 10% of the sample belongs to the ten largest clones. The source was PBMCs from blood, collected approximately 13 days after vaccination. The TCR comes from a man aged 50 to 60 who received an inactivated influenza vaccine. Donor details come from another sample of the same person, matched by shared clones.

The CDR3 region reads CASSLARSGANIQYF. The sequenced DNA is TGTGCCAGCAGCTTAGCGAGGAGCGGGGCAAACATTCAGTACTTC. The rearrangement joined TRBV7-2 to TRBJ2-4, with 7 bases matching TRBD2. The junction shows trimming of 0 bases on V and 6 bases on J, and the gene matches do not reach 5 bases of it. The CDR3 runs 15 residues from the cysteine to the phenylalanine. Solely the CDR3 DNA is kept, with 45 bases framed from the first base. The CDR1 and CDR2 encoded by the germline V gene are SGHTA and FQGNSA.